This T cell receptor beta chain was retrieved from a study of neoadjuvant anti-PD-1 for oral cavity cancer. Blood cells were analyzed directly, without culture or expansion. The J segment lost 1 base and the V segment lost 3 bases, leaving 2 bases of the junction unmatched. CDR3 length equals 16 residues. Germline lookup yields CDR1 SGDLS and CDR2 YYNGEE. Assay: immunoSEQ multiplex PCR; the TCRdb copy retains only in-frame clones and omits some. The sample comprises 60,000 to 80,000 clones, around 85% of which are singletons, and 2.5% to 3% rests with the top ten. This chain joins TRBV9 and TRBJ2-2; TRBD2 agrees at 11 bases. The sequence was obtained from a person between 35 and 79 years old with oral cavity squamous cell carcinoma. Material: PBMCs, obtained before nivolumab (anti-PD-1) treatment. The DNA of the CDR3 is TGTGCCAGCAGCGCCCTAGCGGGGGGGAACACCGGGGAGCTGTTTTTT. As protein: CASSALAGGNTGELFF. Full variable domain (missing parts from reference TRBV9 and TRBJ2-2): DSGVTQTPKHLITATGQRVTLRCSPRSGDLSVYWYQQSLDQGLQFLIQYYNGEERAKGNILERFSAQQFPDLHSELNLSSLELGDSALYFCASSALAGGNTGELFFGEGSRLTVL.